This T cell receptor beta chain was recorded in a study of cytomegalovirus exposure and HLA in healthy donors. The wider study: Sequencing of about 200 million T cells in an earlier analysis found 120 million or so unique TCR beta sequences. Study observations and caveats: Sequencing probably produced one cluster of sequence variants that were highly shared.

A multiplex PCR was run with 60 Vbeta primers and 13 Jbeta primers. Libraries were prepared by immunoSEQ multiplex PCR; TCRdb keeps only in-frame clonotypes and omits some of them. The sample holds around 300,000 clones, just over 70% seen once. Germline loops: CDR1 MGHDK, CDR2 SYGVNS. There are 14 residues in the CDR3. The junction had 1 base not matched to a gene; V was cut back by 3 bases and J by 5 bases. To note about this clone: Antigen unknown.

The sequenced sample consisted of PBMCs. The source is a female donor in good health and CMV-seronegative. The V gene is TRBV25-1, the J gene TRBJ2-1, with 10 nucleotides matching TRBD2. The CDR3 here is CASSETSGHNEQFF. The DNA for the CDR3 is TGTGCCAGCAGTGAGACTAGCGGGCACAATGAGCAGTTCTTC.